This T cell receptor (beta chain) originates from a study of monozygotic twins with inflammatory bowel disease. Overall study results and limits: Patient repertoires may carry noise from differing immunosuppressive treatments.

CDR3 length equals 13 residues. The V gene's germline CDR1 is MNHEY and CDR2 SVGAGI. A word on this clonotype: Its specificity is not known.

Using the 5' RACE reads, TCRdb records one entry per CDR3 protein without DNA. This table holds tens of thousands of distinct CDR3 sequences. Sequencing used blood. This TCR was recovered from a human donor with ulcerative colitis or Crohn's disease, or a healthy co-twin of an affected twin (not recorded which). The rearrangement uses TRBV6-5 and TRBJ1-1. The CDR3 loop reads CASSYSYNTEAFF.